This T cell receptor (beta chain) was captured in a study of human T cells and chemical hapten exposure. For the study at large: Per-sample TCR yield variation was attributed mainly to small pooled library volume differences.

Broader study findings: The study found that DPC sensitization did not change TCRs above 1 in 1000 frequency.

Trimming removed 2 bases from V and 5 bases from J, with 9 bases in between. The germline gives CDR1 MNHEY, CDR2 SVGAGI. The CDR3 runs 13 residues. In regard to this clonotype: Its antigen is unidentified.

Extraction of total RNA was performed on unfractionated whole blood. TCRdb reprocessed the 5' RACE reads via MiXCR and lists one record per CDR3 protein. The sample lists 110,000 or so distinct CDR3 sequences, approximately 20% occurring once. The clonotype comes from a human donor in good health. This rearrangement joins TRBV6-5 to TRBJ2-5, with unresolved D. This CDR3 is CASSYGPFETQYF. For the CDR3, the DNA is TGTGCCAGCAGTTACGGTCCCTTCGAGACCCAGTACTTC.